This T cell receptor (delta chain) stems from a study of gamma-delta chains in newborns, infants, children. Study-wide background: Microbial exposure reportedly drives polyclonal innate γδ T cell expansion after birth.

This clone showed up just a few times. TCRdb used CATT to re-call clones from the reads. The data show about 4,900 delta-chain clones, approximately 2.9% seen once. The V segment lost 1 base and the J segment 2 bases; nucleotides outside the gene matches: 4. The germline V gene has CDR1 GEAIGNYY and CDR2 EKD. This CDR3 spans 19 amino acids. The origin of this receptor is a child who was a newborn, infant or young child, either healthy, febrile or measles-vaccinated (not recorded which). This chain connects TRDV2 to TRDJ3, with 13 bases lining up with TRDD3. Sequencing was carried out using blood. The CDR3 is CACDTTGGYAAWDTRQMFF. The CDR3 DNA reads as TGTGCCTGTGACACGACTGGGGGATACGCAGCCTGGGACACCCGACAGATGTTTTTC.